A selection of T cell receptor beta chains follows, all from one sample in a study of lymphopenia after photon versus proton radiotherapy. Some clones are missing from TCRdb's copy, which holds only in-frame ones; the method was immunoSEQ multiplex PCR. The sample includes some 55,000 clones, approximately 82% seen only once; the top ten take just under 30%. The material sequenced was peripheral blood, taken from a patient treated with photon-based radiotherapy. The origin of the receptors is a man in his fifties or sixties with gastric cancer. CDR3s include the opening cysteine and the closing phenylalanine or tryptophan. The order of the fields is V gene, CDR3 protein.

>TRBV11-3
CASSLRTSGTDTQYF
>TRBV28
CASSSGGTVSDEQYF
>TRBV19
CASRTREGNQPQHF
>TRBV5-1
CASSPPQVSLSGANVLTF
>TRBV10-3
CAISESPGMTNYGYTF
>TRBV6-1
CASRLDRGPYEQYF
>TRBV4-2
CASSKGDGGGETQYF
>TRBV19
CASTTDNGPNQPQHF
>TRBV28
CASKGSWETQYF
>TRBV4-1
CASSHLAGKETQYF
>TRBV5-1
CASSPLAGGPHEQYF
>TRBV11-2
CASSPRRTAGNTEAFF
>TRBV19
CASSSGTRGVDEQFF
>TRBV18
CASSPTTGSPYNQPQHF
>TRBV27
CASSLTRGFQNIQYF
>TRBV21-1
CASSKAKVRRDRANNEKLFF
>TRBV7-9
CASSLVRNTEAFF
>TRBV6-6
CASSEGGQGGGPQHF
>TRBV11-1
CASSLGLAGETQYF
>TRBV11-3
CASSLQGSGRNNEQFF
>TRBV28
CASSRTPNTEAFF
>TRBV7-9
CASSLGEGAHLYGYTF
>TRBV11-3
CASSFSYQETQYF
>TRBV9
CASSVGAGGLSNQPQHF
>TRBV4-2
CASSQDPGLAFGELFF